The rows below give T cell receptor beta chains drawn from one sample of a study of T cell responses to AZD1222 COVID-19 vaccine. Sequencing used immunoSEQ multiplex PCR; TCRdb keeps in-frame clones, though not all of them. The sample carries about 160,000 clones, roughly 90% recorded once. Sequences were derived from peripheral blood, sampled on day 0 of AZD1222 vaccination. The receptors stem from an adult in good health. Both conserved end residues are part of each CDR3. Each record gives: clone size, V gene, J gene, D gene, CDR3 protein, CDR3 DNA. The D gene is left open where the match is weak. A clone size is listed for some rows: how often the clone was seen (once, few, many), or a class if it is expanded.

once,TRBV9,TRBJ2-7,NA,CASSVEPGAGYEQYF,TGTGCCAGCAGCGTAGAACCGGGAGCGGGCTACGAGCAGTACTTC
NA,TRBV30,TRBJ1-3,NA,CAWSPDRPTGNTIYF,TGTGCCTGGAGTCCCGACAGACCCACTGGAAACACCATATATTTT
NA,TRBV9,TRBJ2-5,NA,CASSVGLQETQYF,TGTGCCAGCAGCGTAGGCCTCCAAGAGACCCAGTACTTC
NA,TRBV7-9,TRBJ1-2,NA,CASSLEFWDGNYGYTF,TGTGCCAGCAGCTTAGAATTTTGGGACGGAAACTATGGCTACACCTTC
once,TRBV19,TRBJ2-1,NA,CASTPDSQYNEQFF,TGTGCCAGTACCCCCGATAGCCAGTACAATGAGCAGTTCTTC
NA,TRBV4-1,TRBJ1-3,NA,CASSQDSDRVGNTIYF,TGCGCCAGCAGCCAAGATTCGGACAGAGTCGGAAACACCATATATTTT
few,TRBV4-3,TRBJ2-5,NA,CASSEGGYRRETQYF,TGCGCCAGCAGCGAAGGAGGTTATAGAAGAGAGACCCAGTACTTC
NA,TRBV5-4,TRBJ1-2,TRBD1,CASSLDDRVGYGYTF,TGTGCCAGCAGCTTGGATGACAGGGTGGGCTATGGCTACACCTTC
once,TRBV6-6,TRBJ1-6,TRBD1,CASRGTDNSPLHF,TGTGCCAGCAGAGGGACAGATAATTCACCCCTCCACTTT
NA,TRBV12-3/TRBV12-4,TRBJ1-5,NA,CASSLGNQPQHF,TGTGCCAGCAGTTTAGGGAATCAGCCCCAGCATTTT
NA,TRBV5-1,TRBJ1-1,NA,CASSSGYSATEAFF,TGCGCCAGCAGCTCAGGGTATAGTGCCACTGAAGCTTTCTTT
NA,TRBV18,TRBJ1-1,NA,CASSPVFEGLGTEAFF,TGTGCCAGCTCACCTGTTTTTGAGGGGCTGGGGACTGAAGCTTTCTTT
NA,TRBV6-5,TRBJ1-2,NA,CASSPAGANYGYTF,TGTGCCAGCAGCCCCGCAGGGGCTAACTATGGCTACACCTTC
NA,TRBV6-5,TRBJ1-5,TRBD1,CASSTRGINQPQHF,TGTGCCAGCAGCACCAGGGGGATCAATCAGCCCCAGCATTTT
NA,TRBV5-1,TRBJ2-1,NA,CASNMGSFKDEQFF,TGCGCCAGCAACATGGGCAGCTTCAAGGATGAGCAGTTCTTC
NA,TRBV28,TRBJ1-1,TRBD1,CASSPPLSTGGKAFF,TGTGCCAGCAGTCCCCCGCTGTCGACAGGGGGAAAAGCTTTCTTT
NA,TRBV27,TRBJ2-2,TRBD2,CASSTPGTSLGELFF,TGTGCCAGCAGTACCCCCGGGACTAGCCTCGGGGAGCTGTTTTTT
NA,TRBV27,TRBJ1-2,NA,CASSSPRTENGYTF,TGTGCCAGCAGTTCCCCCCGGACAGAAAATGGCTACACCTTC
NA,TRBV27,TRBJ1-1,TRBD1,CASSLGTGWDTEAFF,TGTGCCAGCAGTTTAGGGACAGGGTGGGACACTGAAGCTTTCTTT
NA,TRBV10-3,TRBJ1-6,NA,CAISADLGAYNSPLHF,TGTGCCATCAGCGCCGACCTCGGGGCTTACAATTCACCCCTCCACTTT
once,TRBV7-3,TRBJ1-1,NA,CASSLVGNTEAFF,TGTGCCAGCAGCTTAGTCGGGAACACTGAAGCTTTCTTT
NA,TRBV5-4,TRBJ1-5,TRBD1,CASSTGTGNQPQHF,TGTGCCAGCAGCACCGGGACAGGCAATCAGCCCCAGCATTTT
NA,TRBV19,TRBJ2-2,NA,CASSTRRGGGELFF,TGTGCCAGTAGCACTAGAAGGGGTGGCGGGGAGCTGTTTTTT
NA,TRBV7-2,TRBJ2-4,NA,CASSLVGGAKNIQYF,TGTGCCAGCAGCTTAGTCGGCGGGGCCAAAAACATTCAGTACTTC
NA,TRBV30,TRBJ1-5,NA,CAWRANRNQPQHF,TGTGCCTGGAGAGCAAACAGGAATCAGCCCCAGCATTTT
NA,TRBV30,TRBJ1-2,TRBD1,CAWRQTGAGYTF,TGTGCCTGGAGGCAGACAGGGGCTGGCTACACCTTC